The source of this T cell receptor beta chain is a study of blood T cell repertoires in COVID-19. For the study at large: Both acute and convalescent COVID-19 samples were obtained from the United States, Italy and Spain. Sources were T cells, B-cell-depleted T cells, or PBMCs; the material itself was cDNA or gDNA.

CDR1 and CDR2 (germline): LNHNV, YYDKDF (reference sequence). V was trimmed by 0 bases and J by 5 bases, leaving 19 bases between them. The length of the CDR3 is 17 residues. Authors' methods: Estimation of nucleated cell counts was performed using reference gene primer amplification. Assay: immunoSEQ multiplex PCR; the TCRdb copy retains only in-frame clones and omits some. That table supplies the V and J calls and clone size; D and trimming were determined from the DNA. The sample includes about 23,000 clones, 88% of them seen just once. V usage is TRBV15 and J usage is TRBJ1-1; D gene unclear. What was sequenced was peripheral blood. The origin of this receptor is a man in his 70s in a cohort sampled during active COVID-19. The CDR3 spells CATSRDWVSPRRTEAFF. The CDR3 coding sequence is TGTGCCACCAGCAGAGACTGGGTCTCCCCGAGGAGGACTGAAGCTTTCTTT.